A selection of T cell receptor beta chains follows, all from one sample in a study of glioma-infiltrating T cells after dendritic cell vaccination. The method was immunoSEQ multiplex PCR; TCRdb's version includes in-frame clones alone and lacks a portion of them. This sample has just over 95,000 clones, with approximately 80% found just once. Source: blood, taken before dendritic cell vaccination. The receptors stem from a human donor with glioblastoma. The conserved cysteine and the conserved F or W are not part of the CDR3 here. A D gene is named only where the DNA matches it firmly.

v_call	j_call	d_call	cdr3_aa
TRBV19	TRBJ2-4	.	ASSIYLTEVKNIQY
TRBV28	TRBJ2-7	.	ASSLDTAYEQY
TRBV21-1	TRBJ2-7	.	ASSKEGSQGPEQY
TRBV28	TRBJ1-3	TRBD1	ASSPRDRDSGNTIY
TRBV2	TRBJ2-7	.	ASSASTEEQY
TRBV7-2	TRBJ1-1	TRBD1	ASSLAARGFATEAF
TRBV7-9	TRBJ1-4	.	ASSLIATTNEKLF
TRBV5-1	TRBJ2-5	.	ASSLGSSQETQY
TRBV4-1	TRBJ1-2	.	ASSHQGNYGYT
TRBV18	TRBJ1-1	.	ASSPNIFGRANTEAF
TRBV7-2	TRBJ2-7	.	ASSPSGVRLGQY
TRBV27	.	TRBD2	ASSPGLAGTYEQY
TRBV7-9	TRBJ1-2	TRBD1	ASSRPGQGPNGYT
TRBV19	TRBJ1-4	.	ASSISRGNNEKLF
TRBV18	TRBJ1-5	TRBD1	ASSLTTGAPEGQPQH
TRBV5-1	TRBJ2-7	.	ASSLVPGEYEQY
TRBV18	TRBJ2-3	TRBD2	ASSPGLAPDTQY
TRBV6-1	TRBJ1-2	TRBD1	ASRARDRPHYT
TRBV5-1	TRBJ1-6	.	ASSLGQEGSPLH
TRBV6-5	TRBJ2-3	.	ASSFADTQY
TRBV6-5	TRBJ2-7	.	ASSDSTYEQY
TRBV7-7	TRBJ2-7	TRBD2	ASSPGLADTYEQY
TRBV4-1	TRBJ1-6	TRBD1	ASSQVGQGYLNSPLH
TRBV4-2	TRBJ2-7	TRBD2	ASSQDAGTSDTYEQY
TRBV9	TRBJ2-5	TRBD1	ASSPRDRGRETQY
TRBV5-1	TRBJ2-2	TRBD2	ASSPGGGLAGELF
TRBV10-1	TRBJ2-2	.	ASSAGAAGTGELF
TRBV30	TRBJ2-7	.	AWSRTAAYEQY
TRBV15	TRBJ1-4	.	ATSSATVNEKLF
TRBV5-8	TRBJ1-4	TRBD1	ASSLQGRSNEKLF
TRBV6-4	TRBJ2-2	.	ASSRLASGTGELF
TRBV5-4	TRBJ1-2	TRBD1	ASSFSGTAYGYT
TRBV7-6	TRBJ2-5	.	ASSSTGSGQETQY
TRBV18	TRBJ1-1	.	ASSPQGYTEAF
TRBV2	TRBJ1-4	.	ASSTGNNEKLF
TRBV6-5	TRBJ1-1	.	ATGGYTEAF
TRBV5-5	TRBJ1-2	.	ASSLVALANYGYT
TRBV5-1	TRBJ2-5	.	ASMEANYQETQY
TRBV2	TRBJ2-7	.	ASSERGTSSYEQY
TRBV2	TRBJ2-4	TRBD2	ASSGLAGLSVQY
TRBV15	TRBJ2-1	TRBD2	ATSSPGLAGPSYNEQF
TRBV9	TRBJ2-3	TRBD2	ASSEGTSGGASTDTQY
TRBV6-5	.	.	ASSRGRDSIYEQY
TRBV2	TRBJ1-4	TRBD1	ATSRQGQNEKLF
TRBV6-6	TRBJ1-1	TRBD1	ASSYRQGTYTEAF
TRBV10-1	TRBJ1-6	TRBD1	ASSESKSGQVRPALH
TRBV13	TRBJ1-2	.	ASSLVGGLGYT
TRBV19	TRBJ2-2	TRBD2	ASSIDPGGLRTGELF
TRBV10-1	TRBJ1-1	.	ASSPSRRVGTEAF
TRBV10-1	TRBJ2-3	TRBD2	ASSPTSLYTDTQY
TRBV6-1	TRBJ2-5	.	ASSELGQTQY
TRBV7-9	TRBJ1-2	TRBD1	ASGRQTGNRLNYGYT
TRBV7-9	TRBJ1-1	.	ASSLVLANTEAF